This is a list of T cell receptor beta chains from one sample in a study of OX40 agonist ivuxolimab in advanced cancers. The assay was immunoSEQ multiplex PCR, and TCRdb's table has in-frame clones only and misses some. The sample carries 50,000 to 70,000 clones, about 85% recorded once. Sample: CD4+ or CD8+ T cells sorted from blood, taken in a trial of the OX40 agonist ivuxolimab. These receptors were collected from an adult with an advanced solid tumor such as melanoma, head and neck, liver or kidney cancer. Both conserved end residues are part of each CDR3. D genes are given only for firm matches. Where a row states a size, it is once, few, many or the class of an expanded clone; other rows omit it.

v_call,d_call,j_call,clone_size,cdr3_aa,cdr3_nt
TRBV9,.,TRBJ2-7,.,CASSVGGLSYEQYF,TGTGCCAGCAGCGTTGGGGGACTTTCCTACGAGCAGTACTTC
TRBV4-2,TRBD1,TRBJ1-1,.,CASSLGQFTEAFF,TGTGCCAGCAGCCTGGGACAGTTCACTGAAGCTTTCTTT
TRBV7-3,.,TRBJ2-5,.,CASSLTASPRQETQYF,TGTGCCAGCAGCTTAACGGCTAGCCCTAGACAAGAGACCCAGTACTTC
TRBV5-4,.,TRBJ2-3,.,CASSPLTGVTDTQYF,TGTGCCAGCAGCCCTCTGACGGGAGTGACAGATACGCAGTATTTT
TRBV10-3,.,TRBJ1-2,.,CAISGSGSAYGYTF,TGTGCCATCAGTGGATCCGGATCCGCCTATGGCTACACCTTC
TRBV7-3,TRBD2,TRBJ2-5,.,CASRPGLAEQETQYF,TGTGCCAGCAGACCGGGACTAGCGGAACAAGAGACCCAGTACTTC
TRBV30,TRBD1,TRBJ1-4,.,CAWSDVTGMGEKLFF,TGTGCCTGGAGTGACGTGACAGGGATGGGGGAAAAACTGTTTTTT
TRBV6-1,TRBD1,TRBJ1-5,.,CASSTGTGGQPQHF,TGTGCCAGCAGTACCGGGACAGGGGGTCAGCCCCAGCATTTT
TRBV9,.,TRBJ2-3,.,CASSTADTDTQYF,TGTGCCAGCAGCACCGCGGACACAGATACGCAGTATTTT
TRBV7-9,.,TRBJ2-7,.,CASSPSVQNYEQYF,TGTGCCAGCAGCCCATCGGTCCAGAACTACGAGCAGTACTTC
TRBV6-5,.,TRBJ1-2,.,CASSKGLSNYGYTF,TGTGCCAGCAGTAAGGGACTTTCTAACTATGGCTACACCTTC
TRBV7-9,TRBD1,TRBJ2-7,.,CASSKRGLEDEQYF,TGTGCCAGCAGCAAGAGGGGGCTCGAGGACGAGCAGTACTTC
TRBV30,.,TRBJ2-5,.,CAWSVRGETQYF,TGTGCCTGGAGTGTAAGAGGGGAGACCCAGTACTTC
TRBV5-1,TRBD2,TRBJ2-1,.,CASSFGLAGDNEQFF,TGCGCCAGCAGCTTCGGACTAGCGGGGGACAATGAGCAGTTCTTC
TRBV7-9,.,TRBJ1-1,.,CASSLGGPNTEAFF,TGTGCCAGCAGCTTAGGAGGGCCGAACACTGAAGCTTTCTTT
TRBV5-8,.,TRBJ2-5,.,CASSLGLAGQETQYF,TGTGCCAGCAGCTTGGGTTTGGCGGGCCAAGAGACCCAGTACTTC
TRBV6-5,.,TRBJ2-2,.,CASSSTSTTGELFF,TGTGCCAGCAGTTCGACTAGTACCACCGGGGAGCTGTTTTTT
TRBV18,.,TRBJ1-1,.,CASSPAGTEAFF,TGTGCCAGCTCACCAGCGGGCACTGAAGCTTTCTTT
TRBV5-1,.,TRBJ1-5,.,CASSLGTEGNQPQHF,TGCGCCAGCAGCTTGGGTACGGAGGGCAATCAGCCCCAGCATTTT
TRBV2,.,TRBJ1-2,.,CATRGGGNYGYTF,TGTGCCACTCGAGGGGGGGGTAACTATGGCTACACCTTC
TRBV5-4,.,TRBJ2-5,.,CASSLGHAVGTQYF,TGTGCCAGCAGCTTGGGCCACGCGGTCGGGACCCAGTACTTC
TRBV7-9,.,TRBJ1-1,.,CASSFAGGTEAFF,TGTGCCAGCAGCTTTGCGGGGGGCACTGAAGCTTTCTTT
TRBV10-3,TRBD1,TRBJ2-5,.,CAISDQGQGTETQYF,TGTGCCATCAGTGACCAAGGACAGGGAACAGAGACCCAGTACTTC
TRBV2,TRBD1,TRBJ1-5,once,CASSEAVGQGRDNQPQHF,TGTGCCAGCAGTGAAGCTGTGGGACAGGGAAGGGACAATCAGCCCCAGCATTTT
TRBV2,.,TRBJ2-6,.,CASKGQAGANVLTF,TGTGCCAGCAAGGGACAAGCTGGGGCCAACGTCCTGACTTTC
TRBV7-3,TRBD2,TRBJ2-1,.,CASSLTSEKYNEQFF,TGTGCCAGCAGCCTGACTAGCGAAAAATACAATGAGCAGTTCTTC
TRBV6-1,.,TRBJ2-7,.,CASSERDPLIYEQYF,TGTGCCAGCAGTGAAAGGGACCCCCTCATCTACGAGCAGTACTTC
TRBV21-1,.,TRBJ2-7,.,CASSKALQGGQYF,TGTGCCAGCAGCAAAGCGCTACAGGGCGGGCAGTACTTC
TRBV7-9,.,TRBJ1-2,.,CASSLALIGYTF,TGTGCCAGCAGCTTAGCGTTGATTGGCTACACCTTC
TRBV9,.,TRBJ2-2,.,CASSVEAGAYTGELFF,TGTGCCAGCAGCGTAGAGGCGGGGGCTTACACCGGGGAGCTGTTTTTT
TRBV2,TRBD1,TRBJ1-1,.,CASTPGQSNTEAFF,TGTGCCAGCACTCCGGGACAGTCGAACACTGAAGCTTTCTTT
TRBV18,TRBD1,TRBJ1-1,.,CASSVGQQAFF,TGTGCCAGCTCAGTGGGACAGCAAGCTTTCTTT
TRBV19,.,TRBJ1-1,.,CASSMGRGGPEAFF,TGTGCCAGTAGTATGGGAAGGGGAGGACCTGAAGCTTTCTTT
TRBV10-3,.,TRBJ1-4,.,CAISPNGATNEKLFF,TGTGCCATCAGTCCGAATGGTGCAACTAATGAAAAACTGTTTTTT
TRBV29-1,TRBD1,TRBJ1-2,.,CSVRTGEAGYTF,TGCAGCGTACGGACAGGGGAGGCTGGCTACACCTTC
TRBV5-5,TRBD1,TRBJ1-3,.,CASSRGQGSGNTIYF,TGTGCCAGCAGCAGGGGACAGGGCTCTGGAAACACCATATATTTT
TRBV5-1,.,TRBJ2-2,.,CASSPSPGNTGELFF,TGCGCCAGCAGCCCCTCGCCGGGTAACACCGGGGAGCTGTTTTTT
TRBV7-2,TRBD1,TRBJ1-4,once,CASSLGQGEKLFF,TGTGCCAGCAGCTTAGGACAGGGAGAAAAACTGTTTTTT
TRBV7-8,.,TRBJ2-1,.,CASSLGGTGTSSYNEQFF,TGTGCCAGCAGCTTAGGCGGGACAGGGACTAGCTCCTACAATGAGCAGTTCTTC
TRBV29-1,.,TRBJ1-3,.,CSVDPGDTIYF,TGCAGCGTTGACCCCGGGGACACCATATATTTT
TRBV7-9,.,TRBJ2-3,.,CASSPETSSTDTQYF,TGTGCCAGCAGCCCAGAGACCTCTAGCACAGATACGCAGTATTTT
TRBV28,TRBD1,TRBJ2-3,once,CASSPIGTGGLDTQYF,TGTGCCAGCAGCCCCATCGGGACAGGGGGCTTAGATACGCAGTATTTT
TRBV5-1,.,TRBJ1-3,.,CASSLDPTNRNTIYF,TGCGCCAGCAGCTTGGATCCAACAAACCGAAACACCATATATTTT
TRBV9,.,TRBJ2-1,.,CASSVGGVEQFF,TGTGCCAGCAGCGTAGGCGGGGTAGAGCAGTTCTTC
TRBV27,.,TRBJ2-1,.,CASTREWGTEHNEQFF,TGTGCCAGCACCCGGGAGTGGGGGACGGAGCACAATGAGCAGTTCTTC
TRBV4-3,.,TRBJ2-7,.,CASRGRGVRYF,TGCGCCAGCAGGGGGAGGGGGGTCCGGTACTTC
TRBV6-5,.,TRBJ2-7,once,CASSPRTSSYEQYF,TGTGCCAGCAGTCCCAGGACAAGCAGCTACGAGCAGTACTTC
TRBV19,.,TRBJ1-5,few,CASSIQGMSNQPQHF,TGTGCCAGTAGCATACAGGGAATGAGCAATCAGCCCCAGCATTTT
TRBV6-5,.,TRBJ2-3,.,CASSYRGAPTDTQYF,TGTGCCAGCAGTTACCGGGGGGCCCCCACAGATACGCAGTATTTT
TRBV27,TRBD1,TRBJ2-5,.,CASSRGQGAETQYF,TGTGCCAGCAGTAGGGGACAGGGGGCCGAGACCCAGTACTTC
TRBV9,.,TRBJ1-1,.,CASSVAEWETEAFF,TGTGCCAGCAGCGTAGCGGAGTGGGAAACTGAAGCTTTCTTT
TRBV2,.,TRBJ1-2,.,CASRFSNTTF,TGTGCCAGCCGATTCTCCAATACCACCTTC
TRBV6-5,TRBD1,TRBJ2-7,once,CASSGDRTGIGEQYF,TGTGCCAGCAGTGGGGACCGGACAGGGATAGGGGAGCAGTACTTC
TRBV6-5,.,TRBJ1-1,few,CASRRLNTEAFF,TGTGCCAGCCGGCGTTTGAACACTGAAGCTTTCTTT
TRBV2,.,TRBJ2-5,few,CASSEALLFFGREETQYF,TGTGCCAGCAGTGAAGCGCTTCTTTTTTTCGGGCGAGAAGAGACCCAGTACTTC
TRBV6-9,.,TRBJ2-7,.,CASSSRPSGYEQYF,TGTGCCAGCAGTTCCCGACCCTCGGGCTACGAGCAGTACTTC
TRBV5-1,TRBD1,TRBJ1-4,.,CASSLAGTGGEKLFF,TGCGCCAGCAGCTTGGCCGGGACAGGGGGTGAAAAACTGTTTTTT
TRBV7-3,TRBD1,TRBJ2-2,.,CASSLRTGNTGELFF,TGTGCCAGCAGCTTAAGGACAGGGAACACCGGGGAGCTGTTTTTT
TRBV27,TRBD1,TRBJ1-2,.,CASSLTGAQVYGYTF,TGTGCCAGCAGTTTGACAGGGGCCCAGGTGTATGGCTACACCTTC
TRBV6-5,.,TRBJ2-1,.,CASRRDTEQFF,TGTGCCAGCAGACGGGACACGGAGCAGTTCTTC